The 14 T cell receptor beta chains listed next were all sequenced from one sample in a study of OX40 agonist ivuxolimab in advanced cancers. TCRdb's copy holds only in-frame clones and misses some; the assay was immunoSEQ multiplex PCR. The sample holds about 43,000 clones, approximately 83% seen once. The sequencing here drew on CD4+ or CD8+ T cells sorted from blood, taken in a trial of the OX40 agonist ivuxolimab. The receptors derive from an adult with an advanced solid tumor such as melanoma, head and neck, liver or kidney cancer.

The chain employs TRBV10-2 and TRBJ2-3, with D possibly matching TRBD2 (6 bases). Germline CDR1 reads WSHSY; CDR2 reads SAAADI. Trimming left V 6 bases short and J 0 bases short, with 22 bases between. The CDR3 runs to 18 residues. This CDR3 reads CASSQFSGLRLSTDTQYF. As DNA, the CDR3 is TGCGCCAGCAGCCAATTTAGCGGACTGAGGCTTAGCACAGATACGCAGTATTTT.

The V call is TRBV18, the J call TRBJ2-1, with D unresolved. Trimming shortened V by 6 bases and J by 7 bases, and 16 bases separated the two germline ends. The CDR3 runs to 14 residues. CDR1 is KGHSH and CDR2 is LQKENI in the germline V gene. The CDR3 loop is CASSPRSLRNEQFF. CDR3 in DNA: TGTGCCAGCTCCCCGCGGTCGCTTAGGAATGAGCAGTTCTTC.

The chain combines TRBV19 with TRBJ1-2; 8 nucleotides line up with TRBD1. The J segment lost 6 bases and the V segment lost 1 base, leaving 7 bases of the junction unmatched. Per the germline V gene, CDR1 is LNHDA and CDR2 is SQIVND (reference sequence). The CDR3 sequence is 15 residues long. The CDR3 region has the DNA TGTGCCAGTAGTATAGGTCGCCAGGGGGCAGATGGCTACACCTTC. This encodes CASSIGRQGADGYTF.

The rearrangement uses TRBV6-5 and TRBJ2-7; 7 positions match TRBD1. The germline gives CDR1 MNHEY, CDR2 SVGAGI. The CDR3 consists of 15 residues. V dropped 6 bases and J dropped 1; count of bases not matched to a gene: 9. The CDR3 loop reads CASSQYRGLSYEQYF. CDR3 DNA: TGTGCCAGCAGCCAATACAGGGGCCTTTCCTACGAGCAGTACTTC.

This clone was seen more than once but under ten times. The CDR3 region is CASSLAQSQHSPLHF. The CDR3 DNA reads TGCGCCAGCAGCTTGGCCCAGTCCCAACATTCACCCCTCCACTTT. The chain employs TRBV5-1 and TRBJ1-6; D unclear. This CDR3 contains 15 residues. Trimming took 0 bases from V and 8 from J, leaving 12 bases between them. CDR1 is SGHRS, CDR2 YFSETQ, per germline.

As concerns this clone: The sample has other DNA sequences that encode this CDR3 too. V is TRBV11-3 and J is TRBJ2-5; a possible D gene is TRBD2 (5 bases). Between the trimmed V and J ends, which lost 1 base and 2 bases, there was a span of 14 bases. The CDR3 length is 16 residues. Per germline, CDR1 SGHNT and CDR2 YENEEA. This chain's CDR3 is CASSLAGKGGQETQYF. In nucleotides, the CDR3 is TGTGCCAGCAGCTTAGCGGGAAAGGGCGGACAAGAGACCCAGTACTTC.

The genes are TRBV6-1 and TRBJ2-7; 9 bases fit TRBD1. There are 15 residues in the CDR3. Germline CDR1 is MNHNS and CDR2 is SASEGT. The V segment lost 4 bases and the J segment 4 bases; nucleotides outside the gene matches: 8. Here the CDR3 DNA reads TGTGCCAGCAGTGGAACCGGGACAGGGCCTTACGAGCAGTACTTC. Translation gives CASSGTGTGPYEQYF.

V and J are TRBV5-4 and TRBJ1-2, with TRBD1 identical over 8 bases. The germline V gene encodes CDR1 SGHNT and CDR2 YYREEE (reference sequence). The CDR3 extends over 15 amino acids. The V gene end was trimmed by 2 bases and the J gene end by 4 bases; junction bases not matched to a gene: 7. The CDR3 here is CASSLDPGTGYGYTF. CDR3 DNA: TGTGCCAGCAGCTTAGATCCTGGGACAGGCTATGGCTACACCTTC. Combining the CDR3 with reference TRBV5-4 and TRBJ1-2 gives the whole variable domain ETGVTQSPTHLIKTRGQQVTLRCSSQSGHNTVSWYQQALGQGPQFIFQYYREEENGRGNFPPRFSGLQFPNYSSELNVNALELDDSALYLCASSLDPGTGYGYTFGSGTRLTVV.

CDR3 nucleotide sequence: TGTGCCAGCAGCCCGGTGAGACAGGGAAAAGATACGCAGTATTTT. Encoded protein: CASSPVRQGKDTQYF. The gene calls are TRBV11-2 and TRBJ2-3, with 7 bases aligning to TRBD1. CDR1 is SGHAT and CDR2 is FQNNGV in the germline V gene. CDR3 length: 15 amino acids. V trimming: 5 bases; J trimming: 5 bases; junction bases outside the gene matches: 10.

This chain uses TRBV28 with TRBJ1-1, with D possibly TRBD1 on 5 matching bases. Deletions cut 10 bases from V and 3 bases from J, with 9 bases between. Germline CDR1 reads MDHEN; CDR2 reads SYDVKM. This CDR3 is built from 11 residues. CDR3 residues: CATGGDTEAFF. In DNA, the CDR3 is TGTGCCACCGGGGGGGACACTGAAGCTTTCTTT. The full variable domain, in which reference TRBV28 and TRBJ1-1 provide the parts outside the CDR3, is DVKVTQSSRYLVKRTGEKVFLECVQDMDHENMFWYRQDPGLGLRLIYFSYDVKMKEKGDIPEGYSVSREKKERFSLILESASTNQTSMYLCATGGDTEAFFGQGTRLTVV.

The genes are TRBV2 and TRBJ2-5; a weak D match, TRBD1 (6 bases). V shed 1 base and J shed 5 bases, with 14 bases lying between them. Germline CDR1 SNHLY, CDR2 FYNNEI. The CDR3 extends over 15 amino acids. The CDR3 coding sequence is TGTGCCAGCAGTGAAGACAGGGCAAGGGGGGAGACCCAGTACTTC. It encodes CASSEDRARGETQYF.

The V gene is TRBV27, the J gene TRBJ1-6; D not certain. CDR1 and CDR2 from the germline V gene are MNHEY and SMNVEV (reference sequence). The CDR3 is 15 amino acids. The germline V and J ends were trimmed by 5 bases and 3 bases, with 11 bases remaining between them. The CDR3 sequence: CASSMPRGYNSPLHF. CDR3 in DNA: TGTGCCAGCAGTATGCCCCGGGGCTATAATTCACCCCTCCACTTT.

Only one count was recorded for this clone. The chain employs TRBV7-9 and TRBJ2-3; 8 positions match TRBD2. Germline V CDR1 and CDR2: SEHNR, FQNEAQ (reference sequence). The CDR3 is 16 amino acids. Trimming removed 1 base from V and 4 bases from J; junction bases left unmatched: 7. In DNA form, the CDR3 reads TGTGCCAGCAGCTTAGACGGGAGGGCCCTCGCAGATACGCAGTATTTT. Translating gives CASSLDGRALADTQYF.

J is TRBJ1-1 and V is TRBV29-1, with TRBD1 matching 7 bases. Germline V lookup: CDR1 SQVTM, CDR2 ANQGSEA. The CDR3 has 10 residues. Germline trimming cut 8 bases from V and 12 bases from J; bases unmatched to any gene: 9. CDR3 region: CSLRTDRTFF. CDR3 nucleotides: TGCAGCCTCAGGACGGACAGGACTTTCTTT.